The 28 T cell receptor beta chains presented below share a single source sample, sequenced in a study of T cells in Graves' hyperthyroidism and ophthalmopathy. The investigators amplified TCR beta CDR3 regions from RNA transcripts. TCR CDR3 regions were first amplified by RT-PCR with HTBI primers. TCRdb recomputed calls from the multiplex PCR reads with MiXCR, one row per CDR3 protein. The sample lists more than 450,000 distinct CDR3 sequences; nearly 20% were seen once. The sequencing input was blood. The source of these receptors is a man aged 40-49 years with Graves' ophthalmopathy.

This clonotype turned up a few times. Being one base from a much bigger clone, this may be a read error. This CDR3 is CASSLWITSNTEAFF. The CDR3 region has the DNA TGTGCCAGCAGTTTATGGATCACTTCGAACACTGAAGCTTTCTTT. The chain couples TRBV28 to TRBJ1-1, with D unresolved. Germline CDR1 reads MDHEN; CDR2 reads SYDVKM. Trimming stripped 0 bases from V and 1 base from J, with 9 bases between. This CDR3 spans 15 amino acids. Combining the CDR3 with reference TRBV28 and TRBJ1-1 gives the whole variable domain DVKVTQSSRYLVKRTGEKVFLECVQDMDHENMFWYRQDPGLGLRLIYFSYDVKMKEKGDIPEGYSVSREKKERFSLILESASTNQTSMYLCASSLWITSNTEAFFGQGTRLTVV.

This sequence joins TRBV18 and TRBJ2-1, with TRBD2 matching 10 bases. V lost 5 bases and J lost 4; bases outside the gene matches: 2. The germline gives CDR1 KGHSH, CDR2 LQKENI. The CDR3 spans 14 residues. The CDR3 protein is CASSSAGGYNEQFF. The CDR3 region has the DNA TGTGCCAGCTCATCAGCGGGAGGGTACAATGAGCAGTTCTTC.

V and J are TRBV28 and TRBJ1-5, with D unresolved. V shed 3 bases and J shed 0 bases, with 12 bases lying between them. Germline V gene lookup returns CDR1 MDHEN and CDR2 SYDVKM. The CDR3 has 16 amino acids. Here the CDR3 DNA reads TGTGCCAGCAGTTTGTGGCAGGAATATAGCAATCAGCCCCAGCATTTT. Translated, it gives CASSLWQEYSNQPQHF.

The V gene is TRBV6-1, the J gene TRBJ2-6; possible D gene TRBD2, 6 bases. V was cut by 6 bases and J by 3 bases, with 12 bases left in between. Per germline, CDR1 MNHNS and CDR2 SASEGT. The CDR3 covers 15 residues. The DNA of the CDR3 is TGTGCCAGCAGCCCACGGGGGTTTGGGGCCAACGTCCTGACTTTC. It codes for CASSPRGFGANVLTF.

This clonotype was picked up a small number of times. This chain uses TRBV4-1 with TRBJ2-5; D may correspond to TRBD1 or TRBD2 (5 bases each). CDR1 MGHRA and CDR2 YSYEKL come from the germline V gene. The CDR3 sequence is 16 residues long. V gave up 0 bases and J gave up 2 bases, with 13 bases separating them. This CDR3 reads CASSQDQRGAQETQYF. The CDR3 nucleotides read TGCGCCAGCAGCCAAGATCAAAGGGGAGCGCAAGAGACCCAGTACTTC.

This rearrangement joins TRBV19 to TRBJ2-5, with TRBD2 matching 9 bases. From germline, CDR1 is LNHDA and CDR2 SQIVND (reference sequence). Trimming at V came to 9 bases and at J to 5 bases, leaving 7 bases not matched to a gene. The CDR3 spans 13 residues. CDR3 region: CASGTSYEETQYF. As DNA, the CDR3 is TGTGCCAGCGGGACTAGCTACGAGGAGACCCAGTACTTC.

At least ten counts were recorded for this clonotype. The chain combines TRBV7-2 with TRBJ2-1; D tentatively fits TRBD1 or TRBD2 (5 bases each). The CDR3 sequence is 16 residues long. CDR1 is SGHTA and CDR2 is FQGNSA in the germline V gene. Trimming removed 4 bases at V and 3 bases at J, with 16 bases between. In DNA, the CDR3 is TGTGCCAGCAGCTCTCCCCCGGGACGGAGCTACAATGAGCAGTTCTTC. This sequence encodes CASSSPPGRSYNEQFF.

This chain connects TRBV28 to TRBJ2-2; the match to TRBD2 covers 8 bases. The V gene end was trimmed by 5 bases and the J gene end by 4 bases; junction bases not matched to a gene: 9. Germline lookup yields CDR1 MDHEN and CDR2 SYDVKM. The CDR3 consists of 16 residues. CDR3 residues: CASSPSSGSATGELFF. The CDR3 DNA reads as TGTGCCAGCAGTCCCTCAAGCGGGAGTGCCACCGGGGAGCTGTTTTTT.

V and J are TRBV12-3 or TRBV12-4 and TRBJ1-2; 7 bases are a match to TRBD1. This CDR3 region has 15 residues. J was trimmed by 4 bases and V by 3 bases; bases with no gene match: 8. This CDR3 is CASSLRQGILYGYTF. CDR3 bases: TGTGCCAGCAGTTTGAGACAGGGAATTCTCTATGGCTACACCTTC.

The chain is built from TRBV3-1 and TRBJ2-1, with TRBD2 matching 11 bases. This CDR3 spans 16 amino acids. The germline gives CDR1 LGHDT, CDR2 YNNKEL (reference sequence). J was trimmed by 6 bases and V by 5 bases; bases with no gene match: 9. DNA for the CDR3: TGTGCCAGCAGCTACCGACTAGCGGGACCGGCCAATGAGCAGTTCTTC. It yields the protein CASSYRLAGPANEQFF.

This chain links TRBV6-1 with TRBJ2-5; D is possibly TRBD1 or TRBD2 (5 bases each). CDR1 is MNHNS, CDR2 SASEGT, per germline. CDR3 length: 16 residues. V lost 0 bases and J lost 1, with 12 bases in between. The CDR3 loop is CASSEALLGRQETQYF. The CDR3 nucleotides are TGTGCCAGCAGTGAAGCGCTTCTGGGACGCCAAGAGACCCAGTACTTC.

The chain combines TRBV28 with TRBJ1-1, with D unresolved. V gave up 3 bases and J gave up 0 bases, with 11 bases separating them. The length of the CDR3 is 15 residues. Germline CDR1 is MDHEN and CDR2 is SYDVKM. For the CDR3, the DNA is TGTGCCAGCAGTTTTGTAAGGGCCCTGAACACTGAAGCTTTCTTT. It is translated as CASSFVRALNTEAFF.

At least ten counts were recorded for this clonotype. The genes are TRBV30 and TRBJ2-1; a possible D gene is TRBD2 (5 bases). This CDR3 spans 15 amino acids. V gave up 0 bases and J gave up 0 bases, with 9 bases separating them. The germline V gene encodes CDR1 GTSNPN and CDR2 SVGIG (reference sequence). The CDR3 spells CAWSVKGSSYNEQFF. CDR3 in DNA: TGTGCCTGGAGTGTAAAAGGGAGCTCCTACAATGAGCAGTTCTTC.

Many counts were recorded for this clonotype. This chain links TRBV6-1 with TRBJ2-3; D is possibly TRBD2 (5 bases). CDR1 MNHNS and CDR2 SASEGT come from the germline V gene. V was shortened by 2 bases and J by 3 bases, with 12 bases between the two germline ends. The CDR3 has 15 amino acids. The CDR3 sequence is CASSEMAGSTDTQYF. In DNA form, the CDR3 reads TGTGCCAGCAGTGAAATGGCGGGCTCGACAGATACGCAGTATTTT.

A few counts support this clonotype. The J gene is TRBJ2-7, the V gene TRBV20-1; D is undetermined. V was trimmed by 0 bases and J by 2 bases, leaving 14 bases between them. Looked up from germline, CDR1 is DFQATT and CDR2 is SNEGSKA (reference sequence). This CDR3 has 15 amino acids. As DNA, the CDR3 is TGCAGTGCTAGAGATCCCGAGACGAGAACCTACGAGCAGTACTTC. Its protein product is CSARDPETRTYEQYF.

This clonotype was counted at least ten times. The chain employs TRBV28 and TRBJ2-7; D call uncertain. The germline CDR1 and CDR2 sequences are MDHEN and SYDVKM. Trimming removed 2 bases from V and 7 bases from J, with 18 bases in between. The CDR3 extends over 15 amino acids. Here the CDR3 DNA reads TGTGCCAGCAGTTTAGGAACGCTAGGGCCTAGGGAGCAGTACTTC. This gives the protein CASSLGTLGPREQYF.

The chain is built from TRBV10-3 and TRBJ2-5; D is ambiguous. This CDR3 is 13 amino acids long. CDR1 and CDR2 from the germline V gene are ENHRY and SYGVKD. Trimming stripped 7 bases from V and 0 bases from J, with 9 bases between. CDR3 region: CAIKEKNQETQYF. The CDR3 DNA reads as TGTGCCATCAAGGAGAAAAACCAAGAGACCCAGTACTTC.

This clonotype was seen ten or more times. This sequence joins TRBV7-8 and TRBJ2-1; D is undetermined. Looked up from germline, CDR1 is SGHVS and CDR2 is FQNEAQ. Between the trimmed V and J ends, which lost 10 bases and 0 bases, there was a span of 22 bases. This CDR3 is built from 17 residues. The CDR3 coding sequence is TGTGCCACCTCCCCCGGGTGGGGATCGAGCTCCTACAATGAGCAGTTCTTC. It specifies CATSPGWGSSSYNEQFF.

This clonotype showed up many times. CDR3 loop: CASSRGQGADYGYTF. The CDR3 bases are TGTGCCAGCAGCCGAGGACAGGGGGCGGACTATGGCTACACCTTC. The gene calls are TRBV11-1 and TRBJ1-2; 11 bases align to TRBD1. J gave up 3 bases and V 5 bases, and 5 bases lay outside the gene matches. The germline CDR1 and CDR2 sequences are SGHAT and FQDESV (reference sequence). The CDR3 extends over 15 amino acids.

This clonotype was recorded a few times. This chain links TRBV7-3 with TRBJ2-5; possible D gene TRBD2, 6 bases. This CDR3 is built from 14 residues. The V end lost 4 bases, the J end lost 4 bases, and 13 bases lay between the germline ends. CDR1 is SGHTA, CDR2 FQGTGA, per germline. The CDR3 sequence: CASSSGTPPETQYF. CDR3 nucleotide sequence: TGTGCCAGCAGCTCCGGGACTCCGCCAGAGACCCAGTACTTC.

This clonotype was observed many times. This sequence joins TRBV11-3 and TRBJ2-5; 7 bases are a match to TRBD2. CDR1 is SGHNT, CDR2 YENEEA, per germline. This CDR3 region has 13 residues. The ends lost 8 bases at V and 1 base at J; junction bases unmatched: 4. The CDR3 nucleotides read TGTGCCAGCCAAAGGGAGGGCCAAGAGACCCAGTACTTC. Encoded protein: CASQREGQETQYF.

The CDR3 is CASSPGTGLAGELFF. The CDR3 bases are TGTGCCAGCAGCCCGGGGACAGGCTTGGCCGGGGAGCTGTTTTTT. The J gene is TRBJ2-2, the V gene TRBV7-9; 8 positions agree with TRBD1. The CDR3 is 15 amino acids. Germline CDR1 is SEHNR and CDR2 is FQNEAQ (reference sequence). Losses at the gene ends were 5 bases for V and 6 bases for J; bases not matched to a gene: 8.

This chain connects TRBV9 to TRBJ1-4, with D possibly being TRBD1 (6 bases). Trimming removed 3 bases at V and 5 bases at J, with 14 bases between. The germline V gene encodes CDR1 SGDLS and CDR2 YYNGEE. The length of the CDR3 is 15 residues. The CDR3 DNA sequence: TGTGCCAGCAGCGGAGGGGGTAGCCGAAATGAAAAACTGTTTTTT. This sequence encodes CASSGGGSRNEKLFF.

This clonotype was observed a few times. The chain has TRBV27 and TRBJ1-6; TRBD1 agrees at 10 bases. With 3 bases clipped from V and 6 bases from J, the junction kept 5 bases outside the gene matches. Germline CDR1 is MNHEY and CDR2 is SMNVEV (reference sequence). The CDR3 has 16 amino acids. CDR3 in DNA: TGTGCCAGCAGTTTTAGACGGACAGGGGGTAATTCACCCCTCCACTTT. It codes for CASSFRRTGGNSPLHF.

This clonotype was detected a few times. This sequence joins TRBV24-1 and TRBJ2-3; D tentatively fits TRBD1 or TRBD2 (5 bases each). Germline V CDR1 and CDR2: KGHDR, SFDVKD. Trimming left V 6 bases short and J 3 bases short, with 24 bases between. The CDR3 covers 18 residues. The CDR3 DNA reads TGTGCCACCAGTACCCTCGGGATTGGGGGTCAATTAACAGATACGCAGTATTTT. This codes for CATSTLGIGGQLTDTQYF.

This chain connects TRBV28 to TRBJ1-5, with D uncertain. Germline CDR1 and CDR2: MDHEN and SYDVKM. CDR3 length equals 14 residues. The ends were cut back, 4 bases at V and 3 bases at J, with 10 bases in the middle. The CDR3 sequence is CASSSYSLNQPQHF. DNA of the CDR3: TGTGCCAGCAGTTCCTACAGTCTCAATCAGCCCCAGCATTTT.

This clonotype was seen ten or more times. This chain uses TRBV28 with TRBJ2-3; 7 bases line up with TRBD1. CDR1 and CDR2 (germline): MDHEN, SYDVKM. Trimming took 2 bases from V and 7 from J; bases not matched to a gene: 9. This CDR3 contains 15 residues. The DNA of the CDR3 is TGTGCCAGCAGTTTAAAGGGGGCCAAAGGGAATACGCAGTATTTT. It encodes CASSLKGAKGNTQYF.

This clonotype was recorded many times. The chain recombines TRBV6-5 with TRBJ2-1, with a weak D call TRBD2 (6 bases). V shed 0 bases and J shed 4 bases, with 13 bases lying between them. This CDR3 is 16 amino acids long. Germline loops: CDR1 MNHEY, CDR2 SVGAGI. The CDR3 spells CASSYSTGLGYNEQFF. The CDR3 coding sequence is TGTGCCAGCAGTTACTCGACGGGACTGGGGTACAATGAGCAGTTCTTC.